What follows is one T cell receptor beta chain and its context. The primer mix had 60 Vbeta and 13 Jbeta primers. Assay: immunoSEQ multiplex PCR; the TCRdb copy retains only in-frame clones and omits some. The data contain about 170,000 clones, 60% to 80% of them singletons. This sample was taken from a study of cytomegalovirus exposure and HLA in healthy donors. About the research overall: The Caucasian-associated ancestry cluster contained about 80% of the roughly 390 genotyped donors.

Germline loops: CDR1 SGHTA, CDR2 FQGNSA. The CDR3 runs 16 residues. Trimming left V 5 bases short and J 0 bases short, with 16 bases between. As for the donors, each was a healthy bone marrow donor. The clonotype was recovered from a female donor in good health and CMV-seronegative. The chain recombines TRBV7-2 with TRBJ1-1; a possible D gene is TRBD1 (6 bases). Sequenced input: PBMCs. The CDR3 DNA is TGTGCCAGCAGCGGGCAGGGGCCCCTTATGAACACTGAAGCTTTCTTT. It translates to CASSGQGPLMNTEAFF.